This TCR beta chain was recorded in a study of T cells after yellow fever vaccination (dated by TCRdb to about 2019). The study in broad terms: The SMART-Seq v4 Ultra Low Input RNA kit was used to prepare libraries from fractions with low cell numbers. To track T-cell clones before and after primary and booster YFV17D yellow fever vaccination, bulk TCR alpha and beta repertoires were sequenced longitudinally. Two healthy male donors, one aged 18 to 29 and one aged 30 to 40 years, made up the cohort. Blood was drawn at multiple timepoints before and after primary and secondary immunization, with bulk PBMC replicates and cell subsets isolated.

TCR cDNA was synthesized by 5'RACE template switching, which introduced a universal primer site and unique molecular identifiers. Priming of cDNA synthesis was performed from both the TCR alpha and TCR beta constant segments. Two PCR steps were used to amplify libraries, with sample barcodes and sequencing adapters being added in the second step. Sequencing of the libraries was done on either Illumina HiSeq 2500 (2x100 bp) or NovaSeq (2x150 bp). In the paper's pipeline: Demultiplexing of reads and collapsing into UMI consensus sequences were performed with MIGEC, and V(D)J alignment was carried out with MiXCR. Vaccine-responding clonotypes were defined with edgeR using replicate PBMC samples, requiring FDR below 0.01 and a log2 fold change above 5 up to day 15. CD4 or CD8 identity was assigned to each bulk clonotype according to whether the clonotype was present at higher abundance in the sequenced CD4 repertoire or the sequenced CD8 repertoire. TCRdb applied fastp at Q25 and MiXCR to the public reads, then kept only in-frame beta chains. Merged by CDR3 protein, the rows form single entries marked with the most common genes and DNA. The V and J calls and clone size come from TCRdb's table, not from the authors' own analysis. The sample has tens of thousands of distinct CDR3 sequences on record, roughly 7.3% of them singletons. Approximately 28% of the sample is held by the ten biggest clonotypes.

This clonotype has a count of ten or more. Its target antigen remains unknown. It has no much larger one-base neighbor in the sample; base qualities were not kept. The CDR3 starts with the cysteine, ends with the phenylalanine, and has 14 residues. The entry retains the CDR3 DNA only, 42 bases that are in frame from base 1. Trimming takes 5 bases from V and 3 bases from J, and the germline ends sit 8 bases apart. The germline V gene encodes CDR1 MNHEY and CDR2 SVGAGI. General conclusions and limits of the study: Computational filtering was needed because FACS-sorted repertoires could contain abundant contaminating clonotypes from the bulk population. A small share of clonotypes was detected in both CD4 and CD8 compartments, with the overlap likely arising from convergent recombination. Only a couple of donors were included in the study, so the extent to which the findings can be generalized is limited. After the booster, most clones that had expanded after primary vaccination were detected again (approximately 95% of CD4 and 70% to 90% of CD8), suggesting broad maintenance of memory. The secondary T-cell response was weaker than the primary response but faster, peaking on day 5 instead of day 15.

The sample's treatment or condition label, in plain terms: live attenuated yellow fever vaccine strain. PBMCs were isolated from peripheral blood using a standard Ficoll-Paque protocol. Dynabeads CD4 and CD8 positive selection kits were used to isolate the CD4 and CD8 T-cell fractions. TriZol was used to extract RNA from bulk PBMCs, CD4 and CD8 fractions, and dextramer-positive and dextramer-negative fractions. Sequenced material: CD8+ T cells sorted from PBMCs, taken roughly 15 days after the first yellow fever vaccination. This chain joins TRBV6-5 to TRBJ1-6, with no confident D gene call. The sequence derives from a man aged 18 to 29 who received the YFV17D yellow fever vaccine. The DNA sequence is as follows: TGTGCCAGCAGTCCCGGCTACTATAATTCACCCCTCCACTTT. Translated, it reads CASSPGYYNSPLHF.